This T cell receptor beta chain is drawn from a study of blood T cell repertoires in COVID-19 (dated by TCRdb to 2018 to 2021). Some background on the complete study: Samples covering the acute and convalescent phases of COVID-19 were provided by collaborators in the United States, Italy and Spain. The prospective study material was composed of cDNA or gDNA derived from T cells, B-cell-depleted T cells, or PBMCs. The dataset comprised deeply sampled blood TCRbeta repertoires from subjects exposed to, actively infected with, or recovered from COVID-19. A freely available public database, intended as a resource for researchers studying the immune response to SARS-CoV-2, is where the repertoires were released. The samples were drawn from the first 160 participants of the ongoing ImmuneRACE study and from 1,254 subjects provided by 6 global collaborators. Sample metadata almost always included a de-identified subject ID, COVID-19 status, age in years and sex. Where HLA class I and class II types were available, the types were taken from metadata supplied by the sample provider, not from assay-based typing. Broader findings and caveats from the paper: The quantity of clinical and demographic metadata differed by source and by participant and was supplied without curation.

The CDR3 contains 13 residues, cysteine and phenylalanine counted. Left in the record is the CDR3 DNA by itself, 39 bases read in frame from the first base. The germline V gene sets CDR1 to SGHRS and CDR2 to YFSETQ. V ends up 4 bases short and J 4 bases short, with an unmatched junction base count of 5. Whole blood was collected in K2EDTA tubes by collaborating institutions according to the institutions' own protocols. For TCRbeta analysis, collaborator samples were shipped as frozen whole blood, as isolated PBMCs, or as DNA extracted from either sample type. The immunoSEQ Assay, a bias-controlled multiplex PCR, was used to amplify TCRbeta CDR3 regions from genomic DNA. In the source study's methods: Within the assay, amplification of reference gene primers was used to estimate how many nucleated cells each sample contained. Sequence reads were collapsed and filtered to measure the absolute abundance of every unique TCRbeta CDR3 rearrangement. Productive Simpson clonality was computed per sample as the square root of Simpson's diversity index over productive rearrangements. The clones in this table, taken by TCRdb from immuneACCESS, are in-frame only. Not every clone is retained; where verified, under half of the shortfall comes from an unresolved V gene, and the cause of the rest is unknown. D and trimming come from the DNA, and the V and J calls and clone size come from that table. The sample data list 53,000 or so clones, and around 79% of these were observed just once. In total, the top ten clones hold roughly 45% of the sample.

With respect to this clone: Its antigen specificity is not known. No base quality values were provided; no much bigger clone lies one nucleotide off.

This TCR was recovered from a man between 65 and 85 years old with active or convalescent COVID-19. The sample was peripheral blood. The chain links TRBV5-1 with TRBJ2-7, and TRBD1 matches 7 of the central bases. At the DNA level, the sequence is TGCGCCAGCAGCCCGGGACAGATTTACGAGCAGTACTTC. Translated, this is CASSPGQIYEQYF.